This T cell receptor (beta chain) came from a study of T-cell reconstitution after alpha-beta-depleted transplantation in children. The study's findings and limits: From newly produced T cells came most of the T-cell counts and diversity one year after transplant. In some patients, recipient T cells and intrathymic progenitors surviving conditioning explained high day-60 diversity. Two months or so post-transplant, alpha-beta T cells reportedly derived from several hundred expanded graft clones.

CDR3 length: 16 residues. Per the germline V gene, CDR1 is ENHRY and CDR2 is SYGVKD. The V gene lost 3 bases and the J gene lost 7 bases, with 18 bases spanning the gap. This clonotype has at least ten counts. Its antigen is still unknown. This sample's TCRbeta library carried unique molecular identifier barcodes. TCRdb reprocessed the PCR reads with MiXCR, giving one entry per CDR3 protein. The sample records 280,000 or so distinct CDR3 sequences, roughly 11% being singletons. The chain joins TRBV10-3 to TRBJ1-4; D may be TRBD1 (6 bases). This specimen was peripheral blood, taken 180 days after TCRalphabeta/CD19-depleted stem cell transplant. This TCR was sampled from a male patient aged 2 to 10 who had a stem cell transplant for chronic granulomatous disease, so the T cells may come from the graft donor. CDR3 in DNA: TGTGCCATCAGTGATCCGACAGGTAGCACGAGTGAAAAACTGTTTTTT. Amino acids: CAISDPTGSTSEKLFF.